A single sample gave rise to the 19 T cell receptor beta chains below, sequenced in a study of cytomegalovirus exposure and HLA in healthy donors. PCR used 60 Vbeta primers and 13 Jbeta primers. Profiled with immunoSEQ multiplex PCR; TCRdb holds only in-frame clones, not every one. The sample spans some 67,000 clones; the ten largest clones claim 1.5% to 2%. What was sequenced was PBMCs. These receptors were collected from a woman aged 25 to 39 in good health and CMV-seronegative.

The chain carries TRBV23-1 and TRBJ2-7; 7 nucleotides match TRBD2. TRBV23-1 is treated as an ORF (open reading frame) with a function not yet certain. This CDR3 has 16 amino acids. The V and J ends lost 2 bases and 3 bases, in that order; junction bases with no gene match: 10. CDR3 DNA: TGCGCCAGCAGTCAACTAGCGGCCGAAGCTGGCTACGAGCAGTACTTC. This encodes CASSQLAAEAGYEQYF.

The V call is TRBV29-1, the J call TRBJ1-1; D not resolved. From germline, CDR1 is SQVTM and CDR2 ANQGSEA. V lost 4 bases to trimming and J lost 3 bases, with 12 bases between them. The CDR3 spans 13 residues. This chain's CDR3 is CSVGTPGDTEAFF. CDR3 sequence (DNA): TGCAGCGTTGGAACCCCGGGTGACACTGAAGCTTTCTTT. The full variable domain, with the rest looked up from reference TRBV29-1 and TRBJ1-1, is SAVISQKPSRDICQRGTSLTIQCQVDSQVTMMFWYRQQPGQSLTLIATANQGSEATYESGFVIDKFPISRPNLTFSTLTVSNMSPEDSSIYLCSVGTPGDTEAFFGQGTRLTVV.

The V gene is TRBV9, the J gene TRBJ2-7; weak D call: TRBD2 (6 bases). This CDR3 is 13 amino acids long. The ends were cut back, 3 bases at V and 7 bases at J, with 14 bases in the middle. CDR1 is SGDLS and CDR2 is YYNGEE in the germline V gene. The CDR3 DNA sequence: TGTGCCAGCAGCGCGTTACTAGCTGGAGAGCAGTACTTC. This gives the protein CASSALLAGEQYF.

The chain has TRBV19 and TRBJ2-7; the D is unclear. The CDR3 extends over 12 amino acids. Trimming cost V 4 bases and J 0 bases, with 4 bases left between them. The germline CDR1 and CDR2 sequences are LNHDA and SQIVND (reference sequence). The CDR3 protein is CASSTGSYEQYF. In DNA, the CDR3 is TGTGCCAGTAGTACGGGCTCCTACGAGCAGTACTTC.

This rearrangement joins TRBV7-2 to TRBJ1-5; 10 positions agree with TRBD1. Trimming cost V 5 bases and J 6 bases; bases outside gene matches: 7. Germline CDR1 is SGHTA and CDR2 is FQGNSA. The CDR3 is 15 amino acids. The CDR3 DNA sequence: TGTGCCAGCAGCACCAGACAGGGGGCGGGTCAGCCCCAGCATTTT. This sequence encodes CASSTRQGAGQPQHF.

The genes are TRBV4-2 and TRBJ1-2, with TRBD1 matching 10 bases. In germline, CDR1 is LGHNA, CDR2 YNFKEQ. The CDR3 has 16 residues. J lost 6 bases, V lost 0 bases, and 7 bases had no gene match. Here the CDR3 reads CASSQEKTGGRHGYTF. The CDR3 nucleotides read TGTGCCAGCAGCCAAGAGAAGACAGGGGGCAGACATGGCTACACCTTC.

This chain uses TRBV4-1 with TRBJ2-7; 8 bases line up with TRBD1. In germline, CDR1 is MGHRA, CDR2 YSYEKL. Losses at the gene ends were 4 bases for V and 6 bases for J; bases not matched to a gene: 5. There are 13 residues in the CDR3. CDR3 sequence (DNA): TGCGCCAGCAGCCCCGACAGGGGTGGCGAGCAGTACTTC. It specifies CASSPDRGGEQYF.

This chain uses TRBV4-3 with TRBJ2-3; 7 bases map to TRBD2. Germline-derived CDR1 and CDR2 are LGHNA and YSLEER. The CDR3 consists of 15 residues. The ends lost 4 bases at V and 2 bases at J; junction bases unmatched: 6. The chain's CDR3 is CASSLSGAYTDTQYF. Written as DNA, the CDR3 is TGCGCCAGCAGCCTAAGCGGGGCCTACACAGATACGCAGTATTTT.

V usage is TRBV6-5 and J usage is TRBJ2-1, with D possibly matching TRBD1 (6 bases). Germline lookup yields CDR1 MNHEY and CDR2 SVGAGI. Trimming left V 0 bases short and J 4 bases short, with 10 bases between. CDR3 length equals 15 residues. The CDR3 is CASSYSRGLYNEQFF. The CDR3, as DNA: TGTGCCAGCAGTTACTCCAGGGGATTATACAATGAGCAGTTCTTC.

V and J are TRBV15 and TRBJ1-1; a possible D gene is TRBD1 (6 bases). V lost 1 base to trimming and J lost 6 bases, with 18 bases between them. The germline V gene encodes CDR1 LNHNV and CDR2 YYDKDF (reference sequence). This CDR3 comprises 16 residues. CDR3 nucleotide sequence: TGTGCCACCAGCAGAGGCATAACAGGGATTGTGGCTGAAGCTTTCTTT. Translated: CATSRGITGIVAEAFF.

The chain has TRBV11-2 and TRBJ1-2; maybe TRBD1 (5 bases). Trimming shortened V by 3 bases and J by 3 bases, and 8 bases separated the two germline ends. This CDR3 comprises 13 residues. CDR1 SGHAT and CDR2 FQNNGV come from the germline V gene. The CDR3 sequence: CASSLGRDYGYTF. The CDR3 DNA reads TGTGCCAGCAGCTTGGGCAGGGACTATGGCTACACCTTC.

The rearrangement uses TRBV28 and TRBJ1-3, with TRBD1 matching 9 bases. The trim removed 5 bases at V and 4 bases at J, leaving 15 bases unmatched. The CDR3 has 18 amino acids. CDR1 is MDHEN, CDR2 SYDVKM, per germline. As DNA, the CDR3 is TGTGCCAGCAGTCCTGCCGGGACAGGGCCCATTGCAGGAAACACCATATATTTT. Its translation: CASSPAGTGPIAGNTIYF.

The chain carries TRBV27 and TRBJ1-2; 8 bases align to TRBD1. Germline lookup yields CDR1 MNHEY and CDR2 SMNVEV (reference sequence). The CDR3 is 13 amino acids. Losses at the gene ends were 5 bases for V and 4 bases for J; bases not matched to a gene: 3. The CDR3 region is CASSRTGTYGYTF. The CDR3 nucleotides are TGTGCCAGCAGTAGGACAGGGACCTATGGCTACACCTTC.

This chain uses TRBV19 with TRBJ2-1; no definite D call. The germline V and J ends were trimmed by 7 bases and 3 bases, with 10 bases remaining between them. CDR3 length: 13 amino acids. The germline V gene encodes CDR1 LNHDA and CDR2 SQIVND (reference sequence). The CDR3 nucleotides are TGTGCCAGTACTTCCCTTATCTACAATGAGCAGTTCTTC. This codes for CASTSLIYNEQFF.

The CDR3 sequence: CASSLESGSDNEQFF. In DNA form, the CDR3 reads TGTGCCAGCAGCTTAGAGAGCGGTTCCGACAATGAGCAGTTCTTC. V is TRBV7-2 and J is TRBJ2-1; maybe TRBD2 (5 bases). This CDR3 contains 15 residues. CDR1 is SGHTA, CDR2 FQGNSA, per germline. Deletions cut 1 base from V and 5 bases from J, with 12 bases between.

J is TRBJ1-1 and V is TRBV5-1; maybe TRBD1 (6 bases). Trimming took off 3 bases at V and 0 bases at J, with 12 bases between the two ends. This CDR3 spans 15 amino acids. Germline V gene data show CDR1 as SGHRS and CDR2 as YFSETQ. The CDR3 DNA reads as TGCGCCAGCAGCTCGGGACACGGAATGAACACTGAAGCTTTCTTT. Protein product: CASSSGHGMNTEAFF.

The genes are TRBV15 and TRBJ2-4, with D tentatively TRBD1 (5 bases). V shed 0 bases and J shed 5 bases, with 8 bases lying between them. Germline V CDR1 and CDR2: LNHNV, YYDKDF (reference sequence). The CDR3 loop spans 14 amino acids. DNA for the CDR3: TGTGCCACCAGCAGAGATTTAGGGGAAAACATTCAGTACTTC. Amino acids: CATSRDLGENIQYF.

The V and J genes are TRBV29-1 and TRBJ1-2, with TRBD1 identical over 10 bases. CDR1 is SQVTM, CDR2 ANQGSEA, per germline. The CDR3 extends over 17 amino acids. Trimming took 0 bases from V and 1 from J; bases not matched to a gene: 8. As DNA, the CDR3 is TGCAGCGTTGAAGATCTGGACAGGGGGTACTATAACTATGGCTACACCTTC. Translated, it gives CSVEDLDRGYYNYGYTF. Full variable domain (outside the CDR3, taken from reference TRBV29-1 and TRBJ1-2): SAVISQKPSRDICQRGTSLTIQCQVDSQVTMMFWYRQQPGQSLTLIATANQGSEATYESGFVIDKFPISRPNLTFSTLTVSNMSPEDSSIYLCSVEDLDRGYYNYGYTFGSGTRLTVV.

V usage is TRBV27 and J usage is TRBJ2-7, with D possibly TRBD2 on 6 matching bases. Trimming took off 5 bases at V and 4 bases at J, with 15 bases between the two ends. The CDR3 length is 14 residues. The germline V gene encodes CDR1 MNHEY and CDR2 SMNVEV (reference sequence). The CDR3 region has the DNA TGTGCCAGCAGTGCGCGCAGGGACTGGTACGAGCAGTACTTC. Translating it yields CASSARRDWYEQYF.